The entry below describes one T cell receptor (beta chain). Its target is unknown. Treatment of the sample: around 19 received Ad26.COV2.S at low or high dose, single or two shots; roughly 5 received placebo; per-sample allocation not given. Material that was analyzed had been drawn on day 63 after the first vaccine or placebo injection. The sample came from a Boston adult aged 18-55 years. An Ad26 vector that expressed Wuhan-strain SARS-CoV-2 spike constituted the vaccine. Clones were read by immunoSEQ multiplex PCR, and TCRdb kept only the in-frame ones, dropping some. The profile shows about 350,000 clones, approximately 90% of them singletons. Germline-derived CDR1 and CDR2 are MGHRA and YSYEKL. Trimming stripped 4 bases from V and 0 bases from J, with 19 bases between. This CDR3 region has 17 residues. The data derive from a study of Ad26.COV2.S vaccination and SARS-CoV-2 variants. Study results and limitations: Non-spike TCR breadth did not differ much between vaccine and placebo recipients. Marked by substantial breadth, spike-specific CD8+ and CD4+ T cell responses were reportedly seen after vaccination.

The receptor comes from a person between 18 and 65 years old who received the Ad26.COV2.S COVID-19 vaccine or a placebo. The starting material was peripheral blood, obtained in a trial of Ad26.COV2.S vaccine versus placebo. V and J are TRBV4-1 and TRBJ2-7, with unresolved D. The CDR3 DNA is TGCGCCAGCAGCCGGTACGGGCAATCTACGAGCTCCTACGAGCAGTACTTC. It specifies CASSRYGQSTSSYEQYF.